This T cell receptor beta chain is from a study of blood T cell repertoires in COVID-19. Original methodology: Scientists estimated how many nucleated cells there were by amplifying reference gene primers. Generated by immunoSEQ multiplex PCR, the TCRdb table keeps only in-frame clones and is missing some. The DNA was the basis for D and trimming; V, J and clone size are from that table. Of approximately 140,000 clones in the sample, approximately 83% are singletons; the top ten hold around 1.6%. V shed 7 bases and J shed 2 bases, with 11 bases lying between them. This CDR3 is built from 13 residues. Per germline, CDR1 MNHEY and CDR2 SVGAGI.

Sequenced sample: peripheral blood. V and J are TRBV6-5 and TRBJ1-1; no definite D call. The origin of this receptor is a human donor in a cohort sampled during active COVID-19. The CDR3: CASKEVLNTEAFF. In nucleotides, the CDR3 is TGTGCCAGCAAGGAGGTCCTCAACACTGAAGCTTTCTTT.